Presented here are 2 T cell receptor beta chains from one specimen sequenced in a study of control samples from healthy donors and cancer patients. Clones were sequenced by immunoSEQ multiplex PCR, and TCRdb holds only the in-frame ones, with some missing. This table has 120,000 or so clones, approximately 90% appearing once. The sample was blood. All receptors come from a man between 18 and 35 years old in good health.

The CDR3 DNA reads TGTGCCAGCAGTGGAGGGACTAGCGGGAGCCACGAGCAGTACGTC. Amino acids: CASSGGTSGSHEQYV. The chain links TRBV2 to TRBJ2-7, with 14 positions matching TRBD2. Germline V CDR1 and CDR2: SNHLY, FYNNEI. With V trimmed by 4 bases and J by 5 bases, 4 bases remained unmatched. CDR3 length: 15 residues.

The CDR3 loop is CASSSRTSGGRAETQYF. The DNA of the CDR3 is TGTGCCAGCAGCTCCCGGACTAGCGGGGGAAGGGCAGAGACCCAGTACTTC. V gene TRBV7-3 combines with J gene TRBJ2-5, with 13 bases identical to TRBD2. CDR1 is SGHTA and CDR2 is FQGTGA in the germline V gene. J gave up 4 bases and V 4 bases, and 9 bases lay outside the gene matches. CDR3 length equals 17 residues.